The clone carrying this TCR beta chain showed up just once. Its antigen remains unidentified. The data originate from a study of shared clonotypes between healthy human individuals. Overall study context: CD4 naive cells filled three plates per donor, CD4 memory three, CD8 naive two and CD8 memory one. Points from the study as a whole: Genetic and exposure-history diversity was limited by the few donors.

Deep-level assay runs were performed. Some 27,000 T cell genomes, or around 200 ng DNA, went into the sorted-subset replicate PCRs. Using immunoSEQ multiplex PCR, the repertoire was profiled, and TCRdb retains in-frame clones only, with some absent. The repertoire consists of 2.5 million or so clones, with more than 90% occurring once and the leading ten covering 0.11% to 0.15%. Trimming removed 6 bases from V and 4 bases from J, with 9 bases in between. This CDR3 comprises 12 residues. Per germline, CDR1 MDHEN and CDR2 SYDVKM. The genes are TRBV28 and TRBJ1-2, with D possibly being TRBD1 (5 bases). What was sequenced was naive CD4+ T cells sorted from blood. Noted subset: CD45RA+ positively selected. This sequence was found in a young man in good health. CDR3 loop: CASRPTAYGYTF. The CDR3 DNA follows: TGTGCCAGCAGACCGACAGCCTATGGCTACACCTTC.